The entry below gives a single TCR beta chain sequence along with its context. Its antigen target is currently unknown. Base qualities are not recorded, but no much larger clone differs from it by a single base. Whole blood was collected in K2EDTA tubes by collaborating institutions according to the institutions' own protocols. Collaborator samples were shipped for TCRbeta analysis as frozen whole blood, isolated PBMCs, or DNA extracted from either sample type. The source of the sample is a study of blood T cell repertoires in COVID-19 (dated by TCRdb to 2020 to 2022). Turning to the overall study: Samples from collaborators originated in the United States, Italy and Spain and spanned both the acute and convalescent phases of COVID-19. The prospective study material was composed of cDNA or gDNA derived from T cells, B-cell-depleted T cells, or PBMCs. Subjects who had been exposed to COVID-19, were actively infected with it, or had recovered from it provided the deeply sampled blood TCRbeta repertoires that made up the dataset. The repertoires were made available in a free public database intended to serve as a resource for research on the immune response to SARS-CoV-2. Samples were obtained from the ongoing ImmuneRACE study (first 160 participants) and from 1,254 subjects provided by 6 global collaborators. Sample metadata almost always included a de-identified subject ID, COVID-19 status, age in years and sex. Where HLA class I and class II types were available, the types were taken from metadata supplied by the sample provider, not from assay-based typing. Points the paper makes about the study in general: Clinical and demographic metadata were provided uncurated, with the amount varying by source and participant.

TCRbeta CDR3 regions were amplified from genomic DNA by means of the immunoSEQ Assay, a bias-controlled multiplex PCR. The authors' pipeline ran thus. Within the assay, amplification of reference gene primers was used to estimate how many nucleated cells each sample contained. To quantify the absolute abundance of each unique TCRbeta CDR3 rearrangement, sequence reads were collapsed and filtered. Productive Simpson clonality was computed per sample as the square root of Simpson's diversity index over productive rearrangements. TCRdb's version of the immuneACCESS table is confined to in-frame rearrangements and falls short of the full clone set. An unresolved V gene accounts for under half of the shortfall where checked; the remainder is of unknown origin. V and J calls and clone size are copied from that table; D and trimming were computed from the DNA. This sample has about 330,000 clones in its table, and approximately 85% of those were observed once. Together, the top ten hold 1.5% to 2% of the sample.

Sequencing input: peripheral blood. The receptor's source is a woman aged 50 to 60 with acute or convalescent COVID-19.

The sequenced DNA is TGTGCCAGCAGATCAAACATTGCAACTAATGAAAAACTGTTTTTT. This gives the protein CASRSNIATNEKLFF. The sequence is built from TRBV7-9 and TRBJ1-4; no confident D gene assignment can be made. CDR1 and CDR2 are read off the germline V gene (reference sequence) as SEHNR and FQNEAQ. V loses 6 bases of germline sequence and J loses 0 bases, and the interval between the two ends is 11 bases. Spanning cysteine to phenylalanine, the CDR3 consists of 15 amino acids. Only the CDR3 DNA is retained, 45 bases long and in frame from the first base.